This TCR beta chain was identified during a study of naive and memory T cell subsets. Points from the study as a whole: TCR transcript changes with activation or differentiation may affect this RNA method. Both skin biopsy types reportedly yielded TCRs, tuberculin sites far more.

Ligated cDNA underwent four rounds of PCR with nested alpha and beta constant region primers and SP2. TCRdb used MiXCR to reprocess the UMI-ligation and nested PCR reads, holding one entry per CDR3 protein. The data contain about 37,000 distinct CDR3 sequences, about 11% of them singletons. Between the trimmed V and J ends, which lost 10 bases and 9 bases, there was a span of 10 bases. Germline assignment: CDR1 SGHAT and CDR2 FQNNGV. CDR3 length: 10 amino acids. Comment on this clonotype: Its matching antigen is unknown.

The treatment was: skin biopsy from PPD injection site in Mantoux-positive individual. A UMI-containing oligonucleotide was joined by 3' ligation to the TCR cDNA template. Reverse transcription used DNase-treated unsorted total RNA, aiming for 1 to 1000 ng. This sequence was found in an adult in good health. Sequencing was performed on skin, taken from a tuberculin skin test site. The chain has TRBV11-2 and TRBJ2-1; D call uncertain. In DNA form, the CDR3 reads TGTGCCACAACCGAGCCTGAGCAGTTCTTC. Its translation is CATTEPEQFF. The full variable domain, with the rest looked up from reference TRBV11-2 and TRBJ2-1, is EAGVAQSPRYKIIEKRQSVAFWCNPISGHATLYWYQQILGQGPKLLIQFQNNGVVDDSQLPKDRFSAERLKGVDSTLKIQPAKLEDSAVYLCATTEPEQFFGPGTRLTVL.